A selection of T cell receptor beta chains follows, all from one sample in a study of blood T cell repertoires in COVID-19. The assay was immunoSEQ multiplex PCR, and TCRdb's table has in-frame clones only and misses some. The table shows about 70,000 clones, with 88% occurring only once. The sequencing sample was made of peripheral blood. These receptor sequences come from a woman aged 65 to 85 with acute or convalescent COVID-19. Both conserved end residues are part of each CDR3. Each record gives: clone size, J gene, V gene, D gene, CDR3 protein, CDR3 DNA. D genes are given only for firm matches. Only part of the rows carry a size: once, few, many, or a class if the clone is expanded.

size: NA
J: TRBJ1-1
V: TRBV30
D: NA
CDR3: CAWSVLGGNTEAFF
DNA: TGTGCCTGGAGTGTACTAGGGGGGAACACTGAAGCTTTCTTT

size: NA
J: TRBJ2-2
V: TRBV5-4
D: NA
CDR3: CASSLLQGNTGELFF
DNA: TGTGCCAGCAGCTTGTTACAGGGAAACACCGGGGAGCTGTTTTTT

size: NA
J: TRBJ2-2
V: TRBV2
D: NA
CDR3: CASREQGNTGELFF
DNA: TGTGCCAGCAGAGAACAGGGTAACACCGGGGAGCTGTTTTTT

size: NA
J: TRBJ2-3
V: TRBV4-1
D: TRBD2
CDR3: CASSTSGRETDTQYF
DNA: TGCGCCAGCAGCACAAGCGGGAGAGAGACAGATACGCAGTATTTT

size: NA
J: TRBJ1-2
V: TRBV7-8
D: TRBD1
CDR3: CASSLAGTVGYTF
DNA: TGTGCCAGCAGCTTAGCCGGGACAGTTGGCTACACCTTC

size: NA
J: TRBJ2-7
V: TRBV3-1/TRBV3-2
D: TRBD2
CDR3: CASSPLAGYEQYF
DNA: TGTGCCAGCAGCCCACTAGCGGGATACGAGCAGTACTTC

size: NA
J: TRBJ1-2
V: TRBV5-8
D: NA
CDR3: CASSEDGMTPSGYTF
DNA: TGTGCCAGCAGCGAGGACGGGATGACGCCCTCTGGCTACACCTTC

size: few
J: TRBJ1-3
V: TRBV9
D: NA
CDR3: CASGGGVPGNTIYF
DNA: TGTGCCAGCGGGGGCGGAGTTCCAGGAAACACCATATATTTT

size: once
J: TRBJ1-1
V: TRBV12-3/TRBV12-4
D: NA
CDR3: CASRPQGYLEAFF
DNA: TGTGCCAGCAGACCCCAGGGTTACCTTGAAGCTTTCTTT

size: few
J: TRBJ2-5
V: TRBV5-6
D: TRBD1
CDR3: CASSTGTVSLETQYF
DNA: TGTGCCAGCAGCACCGGGACAGTGAGCCTTGAGACCCAGTACTTC

size: NA
J: TRBJ1-1
V: TRBV24-1
D: NA
CDR3: CATSDSDRWNTEAFF
DNA: TGTGCCACCAGTGATTCGGACAGATGGAACACTGAAGCTTTCTTT

size: NA
J: TRBJ2-2
V: TRBV5-1
D: TRBD1
CDR3: CASSTTGDTGELFF
DNA: TGCGCCAGCAGCACCACAGGGGACACCGGGGAGCTGTTTTTT

size: NA
J: TRBJ2-7
V: TRBV18
D: NA
CDR3: CASSSSRSSYEQYF
DNA: TGTGCCAGCTCATCCTCTAGGAGCTCCTACGAGCAGTACTTC

size: NA
J: TRBJ2-2
V: TRBV9
D: NA
CDR3: CASSSRVTNTGELFF
DNA: TGTGCCAGCAGCTCTCGGGTCACGAACACCGGGGAGCTGTTTTTT

size: NA
J: TRBJ1-5
V: TRBV28
D: NA
CDR3: CAGVGGIGPQHF
DNA: TGTGCCGGAGTAGGAGGGATTGGGCCCCAGCATTTT

size: NA
J: TRBJ2-5
V: TRBV3-1/TRBV3-2
D: TRBD2
CDR3: CASSQELAGGAGETQYF
DNA: TGTGCCAGCAGCCAGGAACTAGCGGGGGGCGCGGGGGAGACCCAGTACTTC

size: NA
J: TRBJ2-3
V: TRBV7-3
D: TRBD2
CDR3: CASSLTGTSGLGTDTQYF
DNA: TGTGCCAGCAGCTTAACAGGGACTAGCGGGTTGGGCACAGATACGCAGTATTTT

size: once
J: TRBJ1-1
V: TRBV2
D: NA
CDR3: CASRGTRLNTEAFF
DNA: TGTGCCAGCAGGGGGACACGATTGAACACTGAAGCTTTCTTT

size: few
J: TRBJ1-2
V: TRBV6-5
D: NA
CDR3: CASSTYRQANYGYTF
DNA: TGTGCCAGCAGTACCTACAGACAGGCTAACTATGGCTACACCTTC

size: NA
J: TRBJ2-7
V: TRBV5-4
D: NA
CDR3: CASSLGVPLRGPEQYF
DNA: TGTGCCAGCAGCTTGGGGGTGCCCCTCAGAGGCCCCGAGCAGTACTTC

size: NA
J: TRBJ2-4
V: TRBV7-9
D: TRBD2
CDR3: CASAAREGPSLAKNIQYF
DNA: TGTGCCAGCGCGGCACGGGAGGGGCCTAGTCTAGCCAAAAACATTCAGTACTTC

size: NA
J: TRBJ1-6
V: TRBV2
D: TRBD1
CDR3: CASSPIRTGPSSYNSPLHF
DNA: TGTGCCAGCAGTCCCATACGGACAGGGCCGAGCTCCTATAATTCACCCCTCCACTTT

size: once
J: TRBJ2-2
V: TRBV25-1
D: NA
CDR3: CASSVQYTGELFF
DNA: TGTGCCAGCAGTGTCCAATACACCGGGGAGCTGTTTTTT

size: NA
J: TRBJ2-2
V: TRBV2
D: TRBD2
CDR3: CASSDRTSGTGELFF
DNA: TGTGCCAGCAGTGACCGTACTAGCGGGACCGGGGAGCTGTTTTTT

size: NA
J: TRBJ2-1
V: TRBV9
D: NA
CDR3: CASSVAPRSGSGDEQFF
DNA: TGTGCCAGCAGCGTAGCCCCCCGTAGTGGGTCCGGGGATGAGCAGTTCTTC